This record covers a single TCR beta chain. Its antigen is unknown. With random hexamers, roughly 0.45 to 1 ug RNA was reverse transcribed. Via MiXCR, TCRdb re-called the immunoSEQ multiplex PCR reads, giving one row per CDR3 protein. The table records around 190,000 distinct CDR3 sequences, 85% to 95% of them present only once. This CDR3 contains 15 residues. Germline CDR1 reads SGHTA; CDR2 reads FQGNSA. Between the trimmed V and J ends, which lost 5 bases and 2 bases, there was a span of 15 bases. The data belong to a study of CD8 T cells in Susac syndrome. CD8+ and CD4+ blood T cells underwent TCR beta sequencing. Healthy donors constituted the control group, matched for age and sex. Overall study findings and caveats: Only a relatively small number of individuals were included in the TCR sequencing and HLA analysis.

The specimen was CD4+ T cells from PBMCs. The sequence derives from a human donor in good health. This sequence joins TRBV7-2 and TRBJ2-5, with D perhaps assigned TRBD1 or TRBD2 (5 bases each). The CDR3 spells CASSKRRDGQETQYF. The CDR3 DNA reads TGTGCCAGCAGCAAGAGACGGGACGGTCAAGAGACCCAGTACTTC. The complete variable domain, with remaining parts taken from reference TRBV7-2 and TRBJ2-5, reads GAGVSQSPSNKVTEKGKDVELRCDPISGHTALYWYRQSLGQGLEFLIYFQGNSAPDKSGLPSDRFSAERTGGSVSTLTIQRTQQEDSAVYLCASSKRRDGQETQYFGPGTRLLVL.